This T cell receptor beta chain was captured in a study of shared clonotypes between healthy human individuals (dated by TCRdb to about 2020). A note on the overall study: A couple of women and a few men aged 18 to 49 years were included in the cohort. For each donor, CD4 naive and CD4 memory were each given three plates, CD8 naive was given two plates, and CD8 memory was given one plate. To estimate repertoire size and how much clonotype sharing occurs between individuals, the study deeply sequenced the blood TCR repertoires of 5 or 6 healthy adults. To increase sequencing depth and limit assay-specific biases, TCR repertoire library preparation and sequencing were carried out by different laboratories using diverse techniques. Between about 0.8 and 9 billion PBMCs per donor were obtained by leukapheresis. Broader findings and caveats from the paper: Because the study included a small number of donors, the genetic and exposure-history diversity represented was limited. Naive subsets generally had larger estimated clonotype richness than memory subsets did. Only blood was sampled, and tissue TCR repertoires likely differ from those in blood. Compared with non-shared clonotypes, the clonotypes found in all four sorted-subset donors had higher generation probabilities. Across a few donors, approximately 5% of naive CD4, over 3% of naive CD8, 2.3% of memory CD4, and 0.3% to 0.45% of memory CD8 clonotypes were shared. Pairwise subsampling indicated that sequencing depth was expected to affect the degree of clonotype sharing among donors. Rarefaction of sorted-subset datasets indicated incomplete sequencing despite the large sequencing depth.

In regard to this clone: Its antigen remains undetermined. With only one base between it and a far larger clone, this is likely a read error. Other DNA sequences in this specimen translate into the identical CDR3.

The donors were healthy, HIV-negative adults who had no recently reported acute infections or vaccinations. Every donor was a Caucasian adult living in Nashville, Tennessee, USA. CD4+ T cells were enriched by magnetic negative selection; naive cells were then positively selected on CD45RA, and the negative fraction formed the memory subset. After blood collection by leukapheresis, PBMCs were isolated using Ficoll-Histopaque density gradient centrifugation and then cryopreserved in the vapor phase of liquid nitrogen. Analytical flow cytometry was used to check the purity and quantity of each magnetically sorted T cell population. From each sorted fraction, genomic DNA was isolated and quantified by UV absorbance on a Nanodrop 2000c. Including the terminal cysteine and phenylalanine, the CDR3 comprises 15 residues. Just CDR3 DNA is preserved here, 45 bases in frame from base 1. The germline V gene sets CDR1 to SQVTM and CDR2 to ANQGSEA.

TCR CDR3 regions were amplified from genomic DNA by multiplex PCR using the deep immunoSEQ assay. For each cell subset, the extracted genomic DNA was distributed evenly across all wells of several immunoSEQ 96-well plates, and each plate served as one replicate. For sorted subsets, roughly 200 ng of genomic DNA, equivalent to around 30,000 T cell genomes, went into each replicate PCR. The purified libraries were quantified using a Qubit 3.0 fluorometer, sized with a Bioanalyzer 2100, and then quantified again using the KAPA Library Quantification kit. Every immunoSEQ 96-well plate was sequenced on a dedicated single-read 150-cycle Illumina NextSeq 550 flow cell. Regarding the original processing steps: Because the immunoSEQ output held only junctional sequences and lacked quality scores, the filtering could not match the filtering applied to full-length reads. Sequences were annotated with PyIR, a Python wrapper for IgBLAST v1.9, and V/J genes and CDR3 were assigned using IMGT germline references. Reads were filtered out if the reads had weak V/J assignments (E-value above 1e-6), no CDR3, stop codons, out-of-frame junctions, or ambiguous translated residues. A V3J clonotype was defined by an identical inferred V gene, J gene, and CDR3 amino acid sequence. Percentage overlap between repertoires was calculated by dividing the number of shared unique clonotypes by the size of the smaller repertoire. Repertoire richness was assessed with RTK rarefaction, the Chao1 estimator, and Recon v2.1 estimates of unobserved clonotypes. Generation probabilities for all TCRbeta clonotypes obtained by the gDNA method from several donors were computed using OLGA. TCRdb re-hosts the immuneACCESS table, in-frame sequences only. Its copies lack some clones; in the studies checked, an unresolved V gene accounts for under half of them, and the cause for the rest is not known. Clone size and the V and J calls come from that table; the DNA yielded D and trimming. In this sample the table shows hundreds of thousands of clones, 74% of which occur a single time. Approximately 1.8% of the sample is held by the ten biggest clonotypes.

Sequencing was carried out using memory CD4+ T cells sorted from blood. The sample's cell subset or site label, decoded: CD45RA-negative fraction. This receptor was taken from a young woman in good health. Here the chain combines TRBV29-1 and TRBJ2-2; the junction holds 10 bases that match TRBD1. The CDR3 sequence is CSVNRDRGSAGELFF. In nucleotide form, the sequence is TGCAGCGTCAACCGGGACAGGGGATCTGCCGGGGAGTTGTTTTTT.